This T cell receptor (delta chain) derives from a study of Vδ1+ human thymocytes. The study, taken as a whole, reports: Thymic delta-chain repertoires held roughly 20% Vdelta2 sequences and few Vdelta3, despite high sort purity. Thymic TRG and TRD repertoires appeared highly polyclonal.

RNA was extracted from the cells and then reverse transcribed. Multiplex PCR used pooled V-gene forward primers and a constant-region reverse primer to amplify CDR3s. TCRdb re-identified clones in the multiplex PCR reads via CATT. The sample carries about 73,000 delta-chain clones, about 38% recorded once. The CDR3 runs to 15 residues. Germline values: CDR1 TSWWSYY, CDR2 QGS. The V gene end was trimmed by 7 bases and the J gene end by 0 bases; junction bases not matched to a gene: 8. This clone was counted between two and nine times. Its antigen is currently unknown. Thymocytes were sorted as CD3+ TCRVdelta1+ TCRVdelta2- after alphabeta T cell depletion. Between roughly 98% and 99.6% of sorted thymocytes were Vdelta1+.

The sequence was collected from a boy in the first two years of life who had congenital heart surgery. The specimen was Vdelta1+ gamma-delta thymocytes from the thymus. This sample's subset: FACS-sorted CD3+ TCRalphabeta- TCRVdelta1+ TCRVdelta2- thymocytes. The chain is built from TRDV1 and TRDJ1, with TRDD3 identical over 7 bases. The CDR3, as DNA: TGTGCTCTTGTACTGGGGACACCACACACCGATAAACTCATCTTT. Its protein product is CALVLGTPHTDKLIF.